The 30 T cell receptor beta chains below come from one sample, sequenced in a study of blood T cell repertoires in COVID-19. Only in-frame clones appear in the TCRdb table, and some are missing; sequencing was by immunoSEQ multiplex PCR. This sample has about 73,000 clones, with around 83% found just once. The material sequenced was peripheral blood. These receptors were obtained from a woman aged 60-75 years with acute or convalescent COVID-19.

This clone showed up just once. CDR3 DNA sequence: TGTGCCAGCAGCTTAGGTTGGAGAGGAACTAATGAAAAACTGTTTTTT. Its protein product is CASSLGWRGTNEKLFF. The chain recombines TRBV7-6 with TRBJ1-4; no firm D call. The germline V gene encodes CDR1 SGHVS and CDR2 FNYEAQ. This CDR3 is built from 16 residues. V shed 1 base and J shed 1 base, with 10 bases lying between them.

The rearrangement links TRBV6-5 to TRBJ2-1; D possibly corresponds to TRBD1 (5 bases). V dropped 8 bases and J dropped 5 bases, with 10 bases sitting between them. The CDR3 contains 12 residues. Germline V CDR1 and CDR2: MNHEY, SVGAGI. CDR3: CASGQGHNEQFF. CDR3 nucleotides: TGTGCCAGCGGACAAGGACACAATGAGCAGTTCTTC.

V and J are TRBV19 and TRBJ1-3; D not resolved. The V gene's germline CDR1 is LNHDA and CDR2 SQIVND (reference sequence). The CDR3 contains 14 residues. V was clipped by 5 bases and J by 0 bases, with 8 bases between them. In nucleotides, the CDR3 is TGTGCCAGTAGTGGACTCGTCTCTGGAAACACCATATATTTT. This sequence encodes CASSGLVSGNTIYF.

The chain links TRBV30 to TRBJ1-1, with D tentatively TRBD1 (6 bases). The germline gives CDR1 GTSNPN, CDR2 SVGIG (reference sequence). Trimming pared 8 bases from V and 4 bases from J, leaving 26 bases between. The CDR3 contains 16 residues. The CDR3 sequence: CALNRQDGKVGTEAFF. DNA for the CDR3: TGTGCCCTAAATCGACAGGACGGAAAGGTTGGCACTGAAGCTTTCTTT. Variable domain in full (rest from reference TRBV30 and TRBJ1-1): SQTIHQWPATLVQPVGSPLSLECTVEGTSNPNLYWYRQAAGRGLQLLFYSVGIGQISSEVPQNLSASRPQDRQFILSSKKLLLSDSGFYLCALNRQDGKVGTEAFFGQGTRLTVV.

The chain joins TRBV28 to TRBJ1-1, with no clear D. In germline, CDR1 is MDHEN, CDR2 SYDVKM. Trimming took 5 bases from V and 0 from J, leaving 7 bases between them. CDR3 length equals 13 residues. The DNA of the CDR3 is TGTGCCAGCAGTCCACATCTGAACACTGAAGCTTTCTTT. Protein product: CASSPHLNTEAFF.

The V call is TRBV19, the J call TRBJ2-1, with 12 positions matching TRBD2. The CDR3 loop spans 15 amino acids. Germline V gene data show CDR1 as LNHDA and CDR2 as SQIVND (reference sequence). Unmatched junction bases numbered 5, after V lost 4 bases and J lost 7 bases. CDR3 DNA sequence: TGTGCCAGTAGTAACCTAGCGGGGGGGAAAAATGAGCAGTTCTTC. This encodes CASSNLAGGKNEQFF.

The chain employs TRBV11-2 and TRBJ1-4, with 8 positions matching TRBD1. The CDR3 spans 16 residues. V trimming: 5 bases; J trimming: 2 bases; junction bases outside the gene matches: 7. Looked up from germline, CDR1 is SGHAT and CDR2 is FQNNGV. The CDR3 coding sequence is TGTGCCAGCAGCGACGGACGACAGGGGACTAATGAAAAACTGTTTTTT. It specifies CASSDGRQGTNEKLFF.

This sequence joins TRBV19 and TRBJ1-5, with 9 bases fitting TRBD1. Trimming took 6 bases from V and 11 from J; bases not matched to a gene: 14. This CDR3 is 15 amino acids long. The V gene's germline CDR1 is LNHDA and CDR2 SQIVND (reference sequence). The CDR3 region has the DNA TGTGCCAGTAGCCGAGACAGGGGGACCAAGATAGCCCAGCATTTT. The encoded protein is CASSRDRGTKIAQHF.

This CDR3 is CASSLYVQGARNTEAFF. The CDR3 DNA sequence: TGTGCCAGCAGCCTGTACGTCCAGGGGGCTCGGAACACTGAAGCTTTCTTT. The chain recombines TRBV5-6 with TRBJ1-1, with 8 bases that match TRBD1. Germline V gene sequence: CDR1 SGHDT, CDR2 YYEEEE. The V segment lost 4 bases and the J segment 1 base; nucleotides outside the gene matches: 12. The CDR3 runs 17 residues.

The CDR3 sequence is CASRVNGRGSAGELFF. CDR3 bases: TGCGCCAGCAGGGTAAATGGGAGGGGGAGTGCCGGGGAGCTGTTTTTT. This chain joins TRBV4-1 and TRBJ2-2; D might be TRBD2 (7 bases). V lost 6 bases and J lost 6, with 20 bases in between. The CDR3 has 16 amino acids. Germline V gene sequence: CDR1 MGHRA, CDR2 YSYEKL.

The chain links TRBV6-1 to TRBJ2-6; D is possibly TRBD1 (6 bases). The CDR3 is 18 amino acids. Germline-derived CDR1 and CDR2 are MNHNS and SASEGT. Trimming cost V 4 bases and J 0 bases, with 16 bases left between them. The CDR3 here is CASSGRQAGPSGANVLTF. Written as DNA, the CDR3 is TGTGCCAGCAGTGGTAGACAGGCAGGCCCCTCTGGGGCCAACGTCCTGACTTTC.

This rearrangement joins TRBV18 to TRBJ1-3; 11 nucleotides agree with TRBD1. This CDR3 is 17 amino acids long. V shed 6 bases, J shed 2 bases, and the junction held 9 bases outside the gene matches. Germline CDR1 reads KGHSH; CDR2 reads LQKENI. This CDR3 reads CASSPGQGAPPGNTIYF. CDR3 in DNA: TGTGCCAGCTCTCCCGGACAGGGGGCGCCCCCTGGAAACACCATATATTTT.

The chain recombines TRBV19 with TRBJ2-4, with D possibly matching TRBD2 (6 bases). V lost 5 bases and J lost 3, with 11 bases in between. The CDR3 extends over 14 amino acids. CDR1 and CDR2 (germline): LNHDA, SQIVND (reference sequence). The DNA of the CDR3 is TGTGCCAGTAGTTCGGGGGACGTCAAAAACATTCAGTACTTC. Translated: CASSSGDVKNIQYF.

The chain uses TRBV28 and TRBJ2-3; perhaps TRBD2 as D (6 bases). Trimming cost V 4 bases and J 6 bases, with 17 bases left between them. The length of the CDR3 is 15 residues. Germline CDR1 reads MDHEN; CDR2 reads SYDVKM. The CDR3 sequence is CASSSPWGVEDTQYF. The CDR3 nucleotides read TGTGCCAGCAGTTCTCCATGGGGGGTCGAGGATACGCAGTATTTT.

In its sample, this clone was seen a few times. V is TRBV5-6 and J is TRBJ1-2; D not certain. Germline CDR1 is SGHDT and CDR2 is YYEEEE. V lost 0 bases and J 7 bases, leaving 13 bases between the germline ends. This CDR3 spans 14 amino acids. CDR3 sequence: CASSLVRMFGGYTF. The CDR3 DNA sequence: TGTGCCAGCAGCTTGGTCCGTATGTTCGGTGGCTACACCTTC.

The chain has TRBV5-1 and TRBJ2-3; no clear D. The germline V gene encodes CDR1 SGHRS and CDR2 YFSETQ. Trimming cost V 3 bases and J 5 bases, with 10 bases left between them. This CDR3 spans 13 amino acids. In DNA form, the CDR3 reads TGCGCCAGCAGCTCGATCTCGGGAGATACGCAGTATTTT. Its translation is CASSSISGDTQYF.

CDR3 coding DNA: TGTGCCAGCAGCAAAGTCGGGAGGGGGGTGAAGCCCCAGCATTTT. As protein: CASSKVGRGVKPQHF. The J gene is TRBJ1-5, the V gene TRBV21-1. TRBV21-1 counts as a pseudogene. The CDR3 runs 15 residues.

This rearrangement joins TRBV18 to TRBJ1-1, with D tentatively TRBD1 (5 bases). The CDR3 is made up of 14 amino acids. V dropped 1 base and J dropped 4 bases, with 10 bases sitting between them. The V gene's germline CDR1 is KGHSH and CDR2 LQKENI. The CDR3 is CASSPRGRATEAFF. DNA of the CDR3: TGTGCCAGCTCACCACGGGGGAGGGCCACTGAAGCTTTCTTT.

The chain employs TRBV27 and TRBJ2-3; 7 bases line up with TRBD1. The CDR3 contains 15 residues. V trimming: 5 bases; J trimming: 1 base; junction bases outside the gene matches: 6. Germline-derived CDR1 and CDR2 are MNHEY and SMNVEV (reference sequence). Here the CDR3 DNA reads TGTGCCAGCAGTCAATCTGGACAGGGCACAGATACGCAGTATTTT. It specifies CASSQSGQGTDTQYF.

This sequence joins TRBV6-1 and TRBJ2-7; 8 nucleotides align to TRBD2. CDR1 and CDR2 from the germline V gene are MNHNS and SASEGT. V lost 4 bases to trimming and J lost 0 bases; unmatched junction nucleotides: 8. The CDR3 is 16 residues long. In DNA, the CDR3 is TGTGCCAGCAGTGTGTTTCGCGGGGGGACCTCCTACGAGCAGTACTTC. This gives the protein CASSVFRGGTSYEQYF.

For this clone: Within the sample, other DNA sequences also encode this same CDR3. This chain links TRBV5-1 with TRBJ2-1; perhaps TRBD1 as D (6 bases). The V and J ends lost 5 bases and 0 bases respectively, with 15 bases between them. The CDR3 loop spans 16 amino acids. CDR1 SGHRS and CDR2 YFSETQ come from the germline V gene. The CDR3 DNA follows: TGCGCCAGCAGACCACTCGCAGGGGCCTCCTACAATGAGCAGTTCTTC. This codes for CASRPLAGASYNEQFF.

This chain uses TRBV5-8 with TRBJ2-1; no clear D gene. Trimming removed 0 bases from V and 3 bases from J, with 7 bases in between. Germline V CDR1 and CDR2: SGHTS, YDEGEE. CDR3 length: 14 residues. CDR3 in DNA: TGTGCCAGCAGCTTGGACAGCTTCTACAATGAGCAGTTCTTC. This codes for CASSLDSFYNEQFF.

This clone occurred once. This chain links TRBV2 with TRBJ2-1; the match to TRBD1 covers 8 bases. The CDR3 loop spans 12 amino acids. CDR1 and CDR2 (germline): SNHLY, FYNNEI. The ends lost 10 bases at V and 10 bases at J; junction bases unmatched: 9. In DNA, the CDR3 is TGTGCCACCGACAGGGGCCCAGGGGAGCAGTTCTTC. Encoded protein: CATDRGPGEQFF.

The genes are TRBV7-9 and TRBJ1-5; D is uncertain. Germline assignment: CDR1 SEHNR and CDR2 FQNEAQ (reference sequence). Trimming left V 4 bases short and J 4 bases short, with 14 bases between. The length of the CDR3 is 15 residues. The CDR3 reads CASSSDGLTNQPQHF. The CDR3 nucleotides are TGTGCCAGCAGCTCCGACGGTCTGACTAATCAGCCCCAGCATTTT.

The chain recombines TRBV2 with TRBJ1-2; 11 bases agree with TRBD1. This CDR3 contains 16 residues. CDR1 is SNHLY and CDR2 is FYNNEI in the germline V gene. V shed 7 bases and J 3 bases; nucleotides not matched to a gene: 10. The CDR3 DNA reads TGTGCCAGCACAGGAGCCCCGGGACAGGGGGACTATGGCTACACCTTC. The encoded protein is CASTGAPGQGDYGYTF.

This clone is judged medium-sized. CDR3 loop: CARSAGLANEQFF. The CDR3 DNA follows: TGTGCCAGAAGCGCCGGACTAGCGAATGAGCAGTTCTTC. The chain has TRBV5-3 and TRBJ2-1, with 9 bases identical to TRBD2. TRBV5-3 is an open reading frame whose function is uncertain. J gave up 7 bases and V 4 bases, and 3 bases lay outside the gene matches. The CDR3 totals 13 residues.

The gene calls are TRBV19 and TRBJ1-6; 10 bases match TRBD1. V was clipped by 6 bases and J by 10 bases; unmatched bases: 12. The CDR3 runs to 16 residues. Germline values: CDR1 LNHDA, CDR2 SQIVND (reference sequence). The CDR3 DNA reads TGTGCCAGTAGCCCCTCGGGGACAGGGGAGGTCTCACCCCTCCACTTT. It yields the protein CASSPSGTGEVSPLHF.

This clone was detected only once. The DNA of the CDR3 is TGTGCCAGCAGCGTAGGAGGAGCGGGGAATCAGCCCCAGCATTTT. This gives the protein CASSVGGAGNQPQHF. This sequence joins TRBV9 and TRBJ1-5, with unresolved D. The germline V and J ends were trimmed by 0 bases and 4 bases, with 11 bases remaining between them. The CDR3 totals 15 residues. Germline CDR1 is SGDLS and CDR2 is YYNGEE.

This chain connects TRBV2 to TRBJ1-1, with 8 bases fitting TRBD1. The trim removed 5 bases at V and 0 bases at J, leaving 8 bases unmatched. This CDR3 has 16 residues. Per the germline V gene, CDR1 is SNHLY and CDR2 is FYNNEI. The CDR3 region has the DNA TGTGCCAGCAGTCGGACAGGGCCGGGGATGAACACTGAAGCTTTCTTT. Translating it yields CASSRTGPGMNTEAFF.

The chain uses TRBV3-1 (or the pseudogene TRBV3-2) and TRBJ2-7, with D perhaps matching TRBD1 (5 bases). The CDR3 runs to 16 residues. Germline lookup yields CDR1 LGHDT and CDR2 YNNKEL (reference sequence). V gave up 1 base and J gave up 5 bases, with 18 bases separating them. The chain's CDR3 is CASSQGPWLGVNEQYF. Here the CDR3 DNA reads TGTGCCAGCAGCCAAGGTCCTTGGCTAGGGGTTAACGAGCAGTACTTC.